The rows below give T cell receptor beta chains drawn from one sample of a study of T cell repertoires in ileal Crohn's disease. Profiled with immunoSEQ multiplex PCR; TCRdb holds only in-frame clones, not every one. Of roughly 10,000 clones listed, around 90% are singletons. Specimen: ileal tissue. The receptor source for this set is an adult with Crohn's disease. CDR3s include the opening cysteine and the closing phenylalanine or tryptophan. Fields, in order: clone size, D gene, J gene, V gene, CDR3 protein, CDR3 DNA. D genes are given only for firm matches. A clone size is listed for some rows: how often the clone was seen (once, few, many), or a class if it is expanded.

abundance: NA; d_gene: NA; j_gene: TRBJ2-5; v_gene: TRBV5-1; CDR3aa: CASSSSAGVEYF; CDR3nt: TGCGCCAGCAGCTCATCGGCGGGCGTCGAGTACTTC
abundance: NA; d_gene: NA; j_gene: TRBJ2-7; v_gene: TRBV6-5; CDR3aa: CASSYSTVRDEQYF; CDR3nt: TGTGCCAGCAGTTACTCTACGGTTCGGGACGAGCAGTACTTC
abundance: NA; d_gene: NA; j_gene: TRBJ2-2; v_gene: TRBV27; CDR3aa: CASSPHRDKHGELFF; CDR3nt: TGTGCCAGCAGTCCACACCGGGACAAACACGGGGAGCTGTTTTTT
abundance: once; d_gene: NA; j_gene: TRBJ1-3; v_gene: TRBV5-5; CDR3aa: CASSLDPGAFGTIYF; CDR3nt: TGTGCCAGCAGCTTGGACCCAGGGGCCTTTGGTACCATATATTTT
abundance: NA; d_gene: NA; j_gene: TRBJ2-2; v_gene: TRBV5-1; CDR3aa: CASSLEQQSNTGELFF; CDR3nt: TGCGCCAGCAGCTTGGAGCAGCAATCGAACACCGGGGAGCTGTTTTTT
abundance: NA; d_gene: NA; j_gene: TRBJ1-1; v_gene: TRBV5-1; CDR3aa: CASSLSGGGNTEAFF; CDR3nt: TGCGCCAGCAGCTTGTCGGGGGGTGGGAACACTGAAGCTTTCTTT
abundance: NA; d_gene: NA; j_gene: TRBJ1-1; v_gene: TRBV5-1; CDR3aa: CASSLAGALSAEAFF; CDR3nt: TGCGCCAGCAGCTTGGCTGGGGCCCTATCTGCTGAAGCTTTCTTT
abundance: few; d_gene: TRBD2; j_gene: TRBJ2-3; v_gene: TRBV2; CDR3aa: CASSPGLAADTQYF; CDR3nt: TGTGCCAGCAGTCCGGGACTAGCAGCAGATACGCAGTATTTT
abundance: NA; d_gene: NA; j_gene: TRBJ1-1; v_gene: TRBV28; CDR3aa: CASSLVYTEAFF; CDR3nt: TGTGCCAGCAGTTTGGTTTACACTGAAGCTTTCTTT
abundance: NA; d_gene: TRBD1; j_gene: TRBJ1-4; v_gene: TRBV11-3; CDR3aa: CASSFRQGENEKLFF; CDR3nt: TGTGCCAGCAGCTTCCGACAGGGGGAGAATGAAAAACTGTTTTTT
abundance: NA; d_gene: NA; j_gene: TRBJ1-3; v_gene: TRBV19; CDR3aa: CASNRPGGPGNTIYF; CDR3nt: TGTGCCAGTAACCGGCCCGGGGGGCCAGGAAACACCATATATTTT
abundance: NA; d_gene: NA; j_gene: TRBJ1-1; v_gene: TRBV2; CDR3aa: CASSEQVSWGETTEAFF; CDR3nt: TGTGCCAGCAGTGAGCAAGTCAGTTGGGGAGAAACGACTGAAGCTTTCTTT
abundance: NA; d_gene: NA; j_gene: TRBJ1-1; v_gene: TRBV6-6; CDR3aa: CASSYSPGTEAFF; CDR3nt: TGTGCCAGCAGTTACTCTCCGGGCACTGAAGCTTTCTTT
abundance: NA; d_gene: NA; j_gene: TRBJ2-1; v_gene: TRBV7-3; CDR3aa: CASSSRRSPGYNEQFF; CDR3nt: TGTGCCAGCAGCTCCCGCCGTTCTCCGGGATACAATGAGCAGTTCTTC
abundance: once; d_gene: NA; j_gene: TRBJ1-6; v_gene: TRBV5-1; CDR3aa: CASRRQNSPLHF; CDR3nt: TGCGCCAGCAGGCGACAGAATTCACCCCTCCACTTT
abundance: NA; d_gene: TRBD1; j_gene: TRBJ1-2; v_gene: TRBV19; CDR3aa: CASSPRTGKTYGYTF; CDR3nt: TGTGCCAGTAGTCCTCGGACAGGGAAGACTTATGGCTACACCTTC
abundance: NA; d_gene: TRBD2; j_gene: TRBJ2-7; v_gene: TRBV11-2; CDR3aa: CASSTIGLAGDEQYF; CDR3nt: TGTGCCAGCAGCACTATTGGGCTAGCGGGAGACGAGCAGTACTTC
abundance: NA; d_gene: TRBD2; j_gene: TRBJ2-3; v_gene: TRBV5-1; CDR3aa: CASSKSGGIGDTQYF; CDR3nt: TGCGCCAGCAGCAAGTCCGGGGGGATAGGGGATACGCAGTATTTT
abundance: NA; d_gene: NA; j_gene: TRBJ2-1; v_gene: TRBV11-3; CDR3aa: CASSLQGLGTNEQFF; CDR3nt: TGTGCCAGCAGCTTGCAGGGGCTGGGGACCAATGAGCAGTTCTTC
abundance: NA; d_gene: NA; j_gene: TRBJ1-1; v_gene: TRBV7-9; CDR3aa: CASSLSSQGMRTEAFF; CDR3nt: TGTGCCAGCAGCCTGTCATCGCAGGGAATGAGGACTGAAGCTTTCTTT
abundance: NA; d_gene: TRBD2; j_gene: TRBJ2-1; v_gene: TRBV7-2; CDR3aa: CASSPHRPAGPHEQFF; CDR3nt: TGTGCCAGCAGCCCCCACCGTCCAGCGGGGCCGCATGAGCAGTTCTTC
abundance: NA; d_gene: TRBD1; j_gene: TRBJ1-1; v_gene: TRBV6-5; CDR3aa: CASILDRTRNTEAFF; CDR3nt: TGTGCCAGCATTCTGGACAGGACGAGGAACACTGAAGCTTTCTTT
abundance: NA; d_gene: TRBD2; j_gene: TRBJ2-5; v_gene: TRBV5-6; CDR3aa: CATQDSGRRETQYF; CDR3nt: TGTGCCACCCAAGACAGCGGGAGGCGGGAGACCCAGTACTTC
abundance: NA; d_gene: TRBD2; j_gene: TRBJ2-3; v_gene: TRBV19; CDR3aa: CASMVRAGGRGTQYF; CDR3nt: TGTGCCAGTATGGTCCGAGCGGGAGGGCGAGGTACGCAGTATTTT
abundance: NA; d_gene: NA; j_gene: TRBJ1-6; v_gene: TRBV7-6; CDR3aa: CASSLARAGDSPLHF; CDR3nt: TGTGCCAGCAGCTTAGCTAGGGCAGGGGATTCACCCCTCCACTTT
abundance: large; d_gene: NA; j_gene: TRBJ1-2; v_gene: TRBV30; CDR3aa: CAWSVLGGSPMRGYTF; CDR3nt: TGTGCCTGGAGTGTGCTGGGGGGCAGTCCTATGAGGGGCTACACCTTC
abundance: few; d_gene: TRBD1; j_gene: TRBJ1-5; v_gene: TRBV2; CDR3aa: CASSDRQGGLGHF; CDR3nt: TGTGCCAGCAGTGATCGCCAGGGGGGCTTGGGGCATTTT
abundance: NA; d_gene: NA; j_gene: TRBJ1-1; v_gene: TRBV29-1; CDR3aa: CSFRDFGEAFF; CDR3nt: TGCAGCTTTCGGGACTTCGGTGAAGCTTTCTTT
abundance: NA; d_gene: NA; j_gene: TRBJ2-5; v_gene: TRBV10-2; CDR3aa: CASSGRDSQETQYF; CDR3nt: TGCGCCAGCAGTGGCCGGGACTCTCAGGAGACCCAGTACTTC
abundance: NA; d_gene: NA; j_gene: TRBJ1-2; v_gene: TRBV2; CDR3aa: CASKSYGYTF; CDR3nt: TGTGCCAGCAAATCCTATGGCTACACCTTC
abundance: NA; d_gene: TRBD1; j_gene: TRBJ1-2; v_gene: TRBV27; CDR3aa: CASSSGTGGFVSYGYTF; CDR3nt: TGTGCCAGCAGTTCCGGGACAGGGGGCTTCGTAAGCTATGGCTACACCTTC
abundance: NA; d_gene: NA; j_gene: TRBJ1-1; v_gene: TRBV30; CDR3aa: CAWKVNTEAFF; CDR3nt: TGTGCCTGGAAAGTGAACACTGAAGCTTTCTTT
abundance: NA; d_gene: NA; j_gene: TRBJ1-1; v_gene: TRBV7-2; CDR3aa: CASSLIRVSRLNTEAFF; CDR3nt: TGTGCCAGCAGCTTAATTCGGGTTTCGAGGCTGAACACTGAAGCTTTCTTT
abundance: NA; d_gene: NA; j_gene: TRBJ1-2; v_gene: TRBV20-1; CDR3aa: CSADYGYTF; CDR3nt: TGCAGTGCTGACTATGGCTACACCTTC
abundance: NA; d_gene: TRBD2; j_gene: TRBJ2-7; v_gene: TRBV10-3; CDR3aa: CAISASGPYEQYF; CDR3nt: TGTGCCATCAGTGCTAGCGGGCCCTACGAGCAGTACTTC
abundance: NA; d_gene: NA; j_gene: TRBJ1-4; v_gene: TRBV18; CDR3aa: CASSREAGEKLFF; CDR3nt: TGTGCCAGCTCCCGGGAGGCCGGGGAAAAACTGTTTTTT
abundance: NA; d_gene: NA; j_gene: TRBJ1-1; v_gene: TRBV11-2; CDR3aa: CASSQGQGSLEAFF; CDR3nt: TGTGCCAGCAGCCAAGGGCAGGGGTCCCTGGAAGCTTTCTTT
abundance: NA; d_gene: TRBD2; j_gene: TRBJ2-1; v_gene: TRBV4-1; CDR3aa: CASSLGLDEQFF; CDR3nt: TGCGCCAGCAGCTTGGGACTAGATGAGCAGTTCTTC
abundance: NA; d_gene: NA; j_gene: TRBJ2-3; v_gene: TRBV19; CDR3aa: CASRTGEAVGTDTQYF; CDR3nt: TGTGCCAGTAGAACGGGAGAGGCGGTGGGCACAGATACGCAGTATTTT
abundance: NA; d_gene: TRBD2; j_gene: TRBJ2-2; v_gene: TRBV7-2; CDR3aa: CASSLQAGGPVGELFF; CDR3nt: TGTGCCAGCAGCTTACAAGCGGGAGGGCCTGTCGGGGAGCTGTTTTTT
abundance: NA; d_gene: NA; j_gene: TRBJ2-5; v_gene: TRBV4-2; CDR3aa: CASSLQLARETQYF; CDR3nt: TGTGCCAGCAGCCTCCAACTAGCTCGAGAGACCCAGTACTTC
abundance: NA; d_gene: TRBD1; j_gene: TRBJ2-1; v_gene: TRBV28; CDR3aa: CASSLGQGANEQFF; CDR3nt: TGTGCCAGCAGTTTGGGACAGGGGGCCAATGAGCAGTTCTTC
abundance: once; d_gene: NA; j_gene: TRBJ1-2; v_gene: TRBV18; CDR3aa: CASSLDSLGYTF; CDR3nt: TGTGCCAGCTCACTGGACAGTCTTGGCTACACCTTC
abundance: NA; d_gene: NA; j_gene: TRBJ2-6; v_gene: TRBV7-2; CDR3aa: CASSFIRDPGANVLTF; CDR3nt: TGTGCCAGCAGCTTCATCCGAGATCCTGGGGCCAACGTCCTGACTTTC
abundance: medium-sized; d_gene: NA; j_gene: TRBJ1-5; v_gene: TRBV2; CDR3aa: CASSSPGDTLSNQPQHF; CDR3nt: TGTGCCAGCAGTAGTCCGGGGGATACGTTAAGCAATCAGCCCCAGCATTTT
abundance: NA; d_gene: NA; j_gene: TRBJ1-4; v_gene: TRBV7-9; CDR3aa: CASSAGGVANEKLFF; CDR3nt: TGTGCCAGCAGCGCTGGGGGGGTGGCTAATGAAAAACTGTTTTTT
abundance: NA; d_gene: NA; j_gene: TRBJ1-1; v_gene: TRBV20-1; CDR3aa: CSARIIQLALF; CDR3nt: TGCAGTGCTAGGATAATCCAGCTGGCTCTCTTT
abundance: NA; d_gene: NA; j_gene: TRBJ2-3; v_gene: TRBV7-9; CDR3aa: CASSQDSLRQYF; CDR3nt: TGTGCCAGCAGCCAAGATAGTCTAAGGCAGTATTTT
abundance: NA; d_gene: NA; j_gene: TRBJ2-7; v_gene: TRBV7-9; CDR3aa: CASSLFGSSYEQYF; CDR3nt: TGTGCCAGCAGCTTATTTGGCAGCTCCTACGAGCAGTACTTC
abundance: NA; d_gene: NA; j_gene: TRBJ1-2; v_gene: TRBV7-9; CDR3aa: CASSSMGWQARDGYTF; CDR3nt: TGTGCCAGCAGCTCCATGGGATGGCAGGCAAGAGATGGCTACACCTTC
abundance: NA; d_gene: TRBD1; j_gene: TRBJ1-2; v_gene: TRBV6-5; CDR3aa: CASSYSDRGLGYTF; CDR3nt: TGTGCCAGCAGTTACTCCGACAGGGGGCTGGGCTACACCTTC
abundance: NA; d_gene: TRBD2; j_gene: TRBJ2-1; v_gene: TRBV7-9; CDR3aa: CASSLGGLAGDEQFF; CDR3nt: TGTGCCAGCAGCCTCGGGGGACTAGCGGGAGATGAGCAGTTCTTC